Presented here are 12 T cell receptor beta chains from one specimen sequenced in a study of neoadjuvant anti-PD-1 for oral cavity cancer. Only in-frame clones appear in the TCRdb table, and some are missing; sequencing was by immunoSEQ multiplex PCR. The sample holds about 20,000 clones, about 65% seen once. Sequencing was performed on PBMCs, taken before nivolumab (anti-PD-1) treatment. These receptors were obtained from a person aged 35-80 years with oral cavity squamous cell carcinoma.

The chain recombines TRBV21-1 with TRBJ1-2; the table names TRBD1, a call not compared with the DNA. TRBV21-1 is assigned pseudogene status. This CDR3 spans 13 amino acids. CDR3 DNA sequence: TGTGCCAGCCCCCAGGGGGTCAAGGATGGCTACACCTTC. Encoded protein: CASPQGVKDGYTF.

V is TRBV6-5 and J is TRBJ1-4; TRBD1 matches 10 bases. Trimming removed 7 bases from V and 10 bases from J; junction bases left unmatched: 6. The CDR3 length is 13 residues. The V gene's germline CDR1 is MNHEY and CDR2 SVGAGI. The CDR3 loop reads CASTGTGDRKLFF. The CDR3 DNA sequence: TGTGCCAGCACGGGGACAGGGGACCGAAAACTGTTTTTT.

The chain links TRBV6-1 to TRBJ1-1, with 7 bases aligning to TRBD1. The CDR3 has 14 amino acids. After removal of 6 bases from V and 4 bases from J, the junction contained 8 bases not matched to a gene. Germline V CDR1 and CDR2: MNHNS, SASEGT. Written as DNA, the CDR3 is TGTGCCAGCAGAGACAGGGTAGGAATCACTGAAGCTTTCTTT. This translates into CASRDRVGITEAFF.

This clone has only one observation. V usage is TRBV7-9 and J usage is TRBJ2-5; TRBD2 agrees at 12 bases. The CDR3 runs 16 residues. Germline values: CDR1 SEHNR, CDR2 FQNEAQ (reference sequence). V dropped 0 bases and J dropped 1; count of bases not matched to a gene: 0. CDR3 DNA sequence: TGTGCCAGCAGCTTAGCGGGACTAGCGGGCCAAGAGACCCAGTACTTC. Its protein product is CASSLAGLAGQETQYF.

This rearrangement joins TRBV9 to TRBJ2-3, with 11 bases matching TRBD2. V dropped 4 bases and J dropped 2; count of bases not matched to a gene: 6. Germline lookup yields CDR1 SGDLS and CDR2 YYNGEE. The CDR3 extends over 16 amino acids. The chain's CDR3 is CASSSRLAGLTDTQYF. The CDR3 region has the DNA TGTGCCAGCAGCTCCCGACTAGCGGGACTCACAGATACGCAGTATTTT.

The CDR3 coding sequence is TGTGCCAGCAGCGTAGGCGGGGGACGTTGGGCTGAAGCTTTCTTT. Its protein is CASSVGGGRWAEAFF. The chain uses TRBV9 and TRBJ1-1, with TRBD1 as a possible D gene (5 bases). V lost 0 bases and J lost 6, with 15 bases in between. This CDR3 is 15 amino acids long. Per the germline V gene, CDR1 is SGDLS and CDR2 is YYNGEE.

The CDR3 nucleotides are TGTGCCAGTAGTATAGCCTTCACAGGGGTGACCACTGAAGCTTTCTTT. Its protein is CASSIAFTGVTTEAFF. This chain connects TRBV19 to TRBJ1-1; 7 bases fit TRBD1. Trimming at V came to 1 base and at J to 4 bases, leaving 9 bases not matched to a gene. CDR3 length: 16 amino acids. CDR1 and CDR2 from the germline V gene are LNHDA and SQIVND (reference sequence).

J is TRBJ2-1 and V is TRBV7-6; 10 bases line up with TRBD2. In germline, CDR1 is SGHVS, CDR2 FNYEAQ. The CDR3 runs 16 residues. The ends lost 2 bases at V and 3 bases at J; junction bases unmatched: 4. CDR3: CASSLLAGAIYNEQFF. CDR3 sequence (DNA): TGTGCCAGCAGCTTACTAGCGGGAGCCATCTACAATGAGCAGTTCTTC.

The chain carries TRBV7-6 and TRBJ2-7; TRBD1 or TRBD2 may be the D gene (5 bases each). There are 12 residues in the CDR3. Germline lookup yields CDR1 SGHVS and CDR2 FNYEAQ. The ends were cut back, 4 bases at V and 5 bases at J, with 9 bases in the middle. CDR3 bases: TGTGCCAGCAGCTGGGACGGGGACGAGCAGTACTTC. Amino acid sequence: CASSWDGDEQYF.

This chain connects TRBV19 to TRBJ2-2; possible D gene TRBD2, 7 bases. The CDR3 contains 15 residues. Germline V gene sequence: CDR1 LNHDA, CDR2 SQIVND (reference sequence). V lost 1 base and J 4 bases, leaving 10 bases between the germline ends. The DNA of the CDR3 is TGTGCCAGTAGTATAGGGGCGGGGGCCACCGGGGAGCTGTTTTTT. Protein product: CASSIGAGATGELFF.

This chain uses TRBV30 with TRBJ1-6; no clear D. The CDR3 is made up of 12 amino acids. V shed 0 bases and J shed 5 bases, with 2 bases lying between them. The germline gives CDR1 GTSNPN, CDR2 SVGIG (reference sequence). CDR3 coding DNA: TGTGCCTGGAGTGTAAATAATTCACCCCTCCACTTT. Amino acids: CAWSVNNSPLHF.

The V and J genes are TRBV11-2 and TRBJ2-1, with D perhaps TRBD2 (5 bases). CDR1 is SGHAT, CDR2 FQNNGV, per germline. Trimming cost V 3 bases and J 0 bases, with 21 bases left between them. The CDR3 has 19 amino acids. CDR3 residues: CASSFGLRWAQSSYNEQFF. In DNA form, the CDR3 reads TGTGCCAGCAGCTTCGGACTGAGGTGGGCTCAGAGCTCCTACAATGAGCAGTTCTTC.